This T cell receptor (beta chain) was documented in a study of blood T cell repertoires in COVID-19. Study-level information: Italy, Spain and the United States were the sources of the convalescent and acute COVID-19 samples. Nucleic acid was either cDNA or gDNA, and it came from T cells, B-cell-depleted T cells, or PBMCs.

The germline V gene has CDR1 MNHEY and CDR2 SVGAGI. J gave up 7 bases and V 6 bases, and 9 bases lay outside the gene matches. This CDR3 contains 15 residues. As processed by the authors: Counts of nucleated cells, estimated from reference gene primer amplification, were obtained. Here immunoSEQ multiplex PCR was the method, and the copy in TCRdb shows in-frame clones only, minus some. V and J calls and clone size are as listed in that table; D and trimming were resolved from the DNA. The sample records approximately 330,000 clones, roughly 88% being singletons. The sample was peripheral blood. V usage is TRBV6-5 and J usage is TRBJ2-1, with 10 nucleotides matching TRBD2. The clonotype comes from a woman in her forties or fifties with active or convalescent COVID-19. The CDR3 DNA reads TGTGCCAGCAGAGGTAGCGGGGGGCTTAATAATGAGCAGTTCTTC. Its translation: CASRGSGGLNNEQFF.